The rows below give T cell receptor beta chains drawn from one sample of a study of cytomegalovirus exposure and HLA in healthy donors. The method was immunoSEQ multiplex PCR; TCRdb's version includes in-frame clones alone and lacks a portion of them. This repertoire shows more than 150,000 clones, roughly 80% found once; its top ten account for about 1.4%. The sequencing input was PBMCs. These receptors originate from a girl aged 5-17 years in good health and CMV-seropositive. Each CDR3 is given with its conserved first and last residue. D genes are given only for firm matches. Size is omitted from some rows. Given values are once, few, many or a class for expanded clones.

TRBV10-3,TRBJ2-1,TRBD2,NA,TGTGCCAACCTCATCCCGGGACTAGCGGGAGTAAATGAGCAGTTCTTC,CANLIPGLAGVNEQFF
TRBV19,TRBJ2-2,TRBD2,NA,TGTGCCAGTACCGATCTAGCGGGAGGCACGAACACCGGGGAGCTGTTTTTT,CASTDLAGGTNTGELFF
TRBV4-2,TRBJ1-5,NA,NA,TGTGCCAGCAGCCAAGATTATGGGGGGGGTCAGCCCCAGCATTTT,CASSQDYGGGQPQHF
TRBV19,TRBJ2-7,TRBD1,NA,TGTGCCAGTAGACCCGGGACAGCCTACGAGCAGTACTTC,CASRPGTAYEQYF
TRBV30,TRBJ2-5,TRBD2,NA,TGTGCCTGGAGACGGCAACTAGCGGGAGGCCTAAAAGAGACCCAGTACTTC,CAWRRQLAGGLKETQYF
TRBV9,TRBJ1-3,NA,NA,TGTGCCAGCAGCGAACAAAATGGAAACACCATATATTTT,CASSEQNGNTIYF
TRBV6-5,TRBJ1-1,TRBD1,few,TGTGCCAGCAATACCGACAGGGGGAACACTGAAGCTTTCTTT,CASNTDRGNTEAFF
TRBV7-3,TRBJ2-7,TRBD1,NA,TGTGCCAGCAGCCTGACAGGGTCCCCAGGGAGTGAGCAGTACTTC,CASSLTGSPGSEQYF
TRBV7-9,TRBJ2-7,NA,NA,TGTGCCAGCAGCTTTTCAGGGCGAAGGGCCTACGAGCAGTACTTC,CASSFSGRRAYEQYF
TRBV5-4,TRBJ2-7,TRBD1,NA,TGTGCCAGCAGCCTGGGACAGGGCTCCTACGAGCAGTACTTC,CASSLGQGSYEQYF
TRBV5-1,TRBJ2-2,TRBD2,NA,TGCGCCAGCAGCTTGAATCTAGCGGGAGTGAACACCGGGGAGCTGTTTTTT,CASSLNLAGVNTGELFF
TRBV6-6,TRBJ2-7,TRBD2,NA,TGTGCCAGCAGTTTCCTAGCGGGAACCCTCTACGAGCAGTACTTC,CASSFLAGTLYEQYF
TRBV7-9,TRBJ2-6,TRBD1,NA,TGTGCCAGCAGCTCGCCGGGACAGGGGGCTGGGGCCAACGTCCTGACTTTC,CASSSPGQGAGANVLTF
TRBV10-2,TRBJ1-2,TRBD1,once,TGCGCCAGCAGTTCCTCCCCTAGGACAGGCGACTATGGCTACACCTTC,CASSSSPRTGDYGYTF
TRBV7-6,TRBJ2-2,NA,NA,TGTGCCAGCAGCTCCTACGGGGAGCTGTTTTTT,CASSSYGELFF
TRBV5-1,TRBJ2-7,NA,NA,TGCGCCAGCAGCTTGGATCTACAGGCCTACGAGCAGTACTTC,CASSLDLQAYEQYF
TRBV4-2,TRBJ2-7,TRBD2,NA,TGTGCCAGCAGCCACCTGGGACTAGCGGGAGATAGTTACGAGCAGTACTTC,CASSHLGLAGDSYEQYF
TRBV5-1,TRBJ2-3,TRBD2,NA,TGCGCCAGCAGCTTGGTTGGACTAGCGGGACCTAGCACAGATACGCAGTATTTT,CASSLVGLAGPSTDTQYF
TRBV7-7,TRBJ2-7,NA,NA,TGTGCCAGCAGCCCCCTTGTCTCTAGGGGTGAGCAGTACTTC,CASSPLVSRGEQYF
TRBV5-1,TRBJ2-7,NA,NA,TGCGCCAGCAGCTCTACAACAGGGTTGATCGACGAGCAGTACTTC,CASSSTTGLIDEQYF
TRBV7-9,TRBJ1-2,NA,NA,TGTGCCAGCAGCTCTCCCGGCTTGATATCCCAAAGCGGCTATGGCTACACCTTC,CASSSPGLISQSGYGYTF
TRBV30,TRBJ1-1,TRBD1,NA,TGTGCCTGGAGTGTCGGAGGGGGCCCTAACACTGAAGCTTTCTTT,CAWSVGGGPNTEAFF
TRBV27,TRBJ1-1,NA,NA,TGTGCCAGCAGTTTACTGGGAGGGAACACTGAAGCTTTCTTT,CASSLLGGNTEAFF
TRBV9,TRBJ1-2,TRBD1,NA,TGTGCCAGCAGCGTAGGACAGGGTAACGGCTACACCTTC,CASSVGQGNGYTF
TRBV10-3,TRBJ1-5,TRBD1,few,TGTGCCACGGGACAGGGGAGTCAGCCCCAGCATTTT,CATGQGSQPQHF
TRBV4-2,TRBJ2-7,TRBD2,NA,TGTGCCAGCAGCCGGGTGGGACTAGCGGGAGAGTACGAGCAGTACTTC,CASSRVGLAGEYEQYF
TRBV7-8,TRBJ2-3,NA,NA,TGTGCCAGCAGCTTAGGCGGGGCCCCTAGCACAGATACGCAGTATTTT,CASSLGGAPSTDTQYF
TRBV29-1,TRBJ1-1,TRBD1,NA,TGCAGCGTTGATCACAGGGGGAACACTGAAGCTTTCTTT,CSVDHRGNTEAFF
TRBV4-1,TRBJ1-4,TRBD1,NA,TGCGCCAGCAGCCAAGGAGGACAGGGGATTGAAAAACTGTTTTTT,CASSQGGQGIEKLFF
TRBV7-9,TRBJ1-1,NA,NA,TGTGCCAGCAGTTACCAACCGAGGAACAGGGAGGGAGCTTTCTTT,CASSYQPRNREGAFF
TRBV5-1,TRBJ1-2,NA,NA,TGCGCCAGCAGCCTGGTCGGTAACTATGGCTACACCTTC,CASSLVGNYGYTF
TRBV30,TRBJ2-2,TRBD1,NA,TGTGCCTGGTATCCACAGGGGGCGGTCACCGGGGAGCTGTTTTTT,CAWYPQGAVTGELFF
TRBV27,TRBJ1-2,NA,once,TGTGCCAGCAGTCCCCGGATGCCTTTCGGGGACTATGGCTACACCTTC,CASSPRMPFGDYGYTF
TRBV4-1,TRBJ1-3,TRBD1,NA,TGCGCCAGCAGCCACCTTCTCGACAGGGCTGGAAACACCATATATTTT,CASSHLLDRAGNTIYF
TRBV27,TRBJ1-1,NA,NA,TGTGCCAGCAGTTTGGGCAGGAACACTGAAGCTTTCTTT,CASSLGRNTEAFF
TRBV19,TRBJ2-3,NA,NA,TGTGCCAGTAGTACCCTCGGGGGTTACACAGATACGCAGTATTTT,CASSTLGGYTDTQYF
TRBV13,TRBJ1-1,NA,NA,TGTGCCAGCAGCGCGGGACTGAACACTGAAGCTTTCTTT,CASSAGLNTEAFF
TRBV19,TRBJ2-1,NA,NA,TGTGCCAGTAGTATAGGGCCGAATCCCCCCTACAATGAGCAGTTCTTC,CASSIGPNPPYNEQFF
TRBV11-2,TRBJ2-7,NA,NA,TGTGCCAGCAGCTTAGAGTGGGGCAGCCCCTACGAGCAGTACTTC,CASSLEWGSPYEQYF
TRBV5-1,TRBJ2-5,NA,NA,TGCGCCAGCAGCTTGGGAAACTTAATTCAAGAGACCCAGTACTTC,CASSLGNLIQETQYF
TRBV2,TRBJ2-3,NA,few,TGTGCCAGCGGGGGGGCGGGAGCGCCAGATACGCAGTATTTT,CASGGAGAPDTQYF
TRBV6-1,TRBJ2-1,NA,NA,TGTGCCAGCAGTGATGAGGTCTACGATGAGCAGTTCTTC,CASSDEVYDEQFF
TRBV5-1,TRBJ2-1,TRBD1,NA,TGCGCCAGCAGCTTACTCCGGGACAGGGGAGGTCCTCAAGACTCCTACAATGAGCAGTTCTTC,CASSLLRDRGGPQDSYNEQFF
TRBV5-6,TRBJ1-1,NA,once,TGTGCCAGCAGCTTGAAGGGGTTCCTCTTGGGGGCTTTCTTT,CASSLKGFLLGAFF
TRBV6-1,TRBJ2-7,NA,NA,TGTGCCAGCCGAGCGGTGAGCTCCTACGAGCAGTACTTC,CASRAVSSYEQYF
TRBV27,TRBJ2-3,NA,few,TGTGCCAGCAGTTTATCGGCGGGGCTGCAAGGCACAGATACGCAGTATTTT,CASSLSAGLQGTDTQYF